These 20 T cell receptor beta chains share one sample of origin, sequenced in a study of blood T cell repertoires in COVID-19. Assay used: immunoSEQ multiplex PCR; TCRdb lists only in-frame clones, some missing. The sample lists tens of thousands of clones, around 83% occurring once. Sample: peripheral blood. These receptors all come from a woman aged 60-75 years with acute or convalescent COVID-19.

This clone was counted a single time. The chain employs TRBV18 and TRBJ2-2; TRBD1 might be the D (6 bases). Germline V lookup: CDR1 KGHSH, CDR2 LQKENI. Trimming shortened V by 8 bases and J by 1 base, and 14 bases separated the two germline ends. The CDR3 has 15 amino acids. The CDR3 spells CASPRGSRNTGELFF. In DNA, the CDR3 is TGTGCCAGCCCCAGGGGATCACGGAACACCGGGGAGCTGTTTTTT.

The chain couples TRBV10-2 to TRBJ1-5; weak D call: TRBD1 (5 bases). Trimming shortened V by 7 bases and J by 7 bases, and 14 bases separated the two germline ends. This CDR3 is built from 13 residues. CDR1 WSHSY and CDR2 SAAADI come from the germline V gene. The CDR3 sequence is CASMGGGGQPQHF. CDR3 coding DNA: TGCGCCAGCATGGGGGGGGGAGGGCAGCCCCAGCATTTT.

This clone was seen a handful of times. V usage is TRBV3-1 (or the pseudogene TRBV3-2) and J usage is TRBJ1-2, with 7 bases identical to TRBD1. V trimming: 2 bases; J trimming: 3 bases; junction bases outside the gene matches: 9. CDR1 and CDR2 (germline): LGHDT, YNNKEL (reference sequence). The CDR3 runs 16 residues. The CDR3 here is CASSQMGQLGDYGYTF. The CDR3 bases are TGTGCCAGCAGCCAAATGGGACAGCTGGGGGACTATGGCTACACCTTC.

V gene TRBV9 combines with J gene TRBJ1-1; TRBD1 agrees at 8 bases. The V gene end was trimmed by 0 bases and the J gene end by 8 bases; junction bases not matched to a gene: 9. Germline V gene lookup returns CDR1 SGDLS and CDR2 YYNGEE. The CDR3 is made up of 15 amino acids. The CDR3 region is CASSVDRRQGQEAFF. The CDR3 coding sequence is TGTGCCAGCAGCGTAGACCGCCGACAGGGGCAGGAAGCTTTCTTT.

The J gene is TRBJ1-1, the V gene TRBV6-4; maybe TRBD1 (5 bases). The CDR3 loop spans 13 amino acids. The V end was cut by 6 bases, the J end by 5 bases, with 13 bases between. CDR1 and CDR2 from the germline V gene are MRHNA and SNTAGT. The CDR3 region is CASSKGLLTEAFF. The DNA for the CDR3 is TGTGCCAGCAGCAAGGGGCTTCTTACTGAAGCTTTCTTT.

This clone was recorded only once. The chain has TRBV7-6 and TRBJ2-5, with 11 bases fitting TRBD2. The ends lost 5 bases at V and 2 bases at J; junction bases unmatched: 7. This CDR3 has 16 residues. CDR1 is SGHVS and CDR2 is FNYEAQ in the germline V gene. DNA for the CDR3: TGTGCCAGCAGCCTTGCGGCTAGCGGGGGGCAAGAGACCCAGTACTTC. This sequence encodes CASSLAASGGQETQYF.

The chain has TRBV15 and TRBJ2-1, with a tentative D call TRBD2 (6 bases). Germline V CDR1 and CDR2: LNHNV, YYDKDF (reference sequence). Trimming cost V 8 bases and J 5 bases, with 16 bases left between them. The length of the CDR3 is 14 residues. For the CDR3, the DNA is TGTGCCACCTGCACCGGGACTGACAACAATGAGCAGTTCTTC. Encoded protein: CATCTGTDNNEQFF.

The gene calls are TRBV4-2 and TRBJ2-3, with D possibly TRBD2 on 6 matching bases. The CDR3 sequence is 16 residues long. The germline V gene has CDR1 LGHNA and CDR2 YNFKEQ. With 3 bases removed from V and 0 bases from J, the gap between germline ends came to 13 bases. The DNA of the CDR3 is TGTGCCAGCAGCCACTCTAATAGCGGTAGCACAGATACGCAGTATTTT. This translates into CASSHSNSGSTDTQYF.

V and J are TRBV29-1 and TRBJ2-7; 9 bases align to TRBD2. Germline values: CDR1 SQVTM, CDR2 ANQGSEA. The length of the CDR3 is 14 residues. Losses at the gene ends were 4 bases for V and 0 bases for J; bases not matched to a gene: 4. CDR3 sequence reads: CSVAVAGVSYEQYF. The CDR3, as DNA: TGCAGCGTTGCGGTAGCGGGAGTCTCCTACGAGCAGTACTTC.

The rearrangement links TRBV5-5 to TRBJ2-4; perhaps TRBD2 as D (5 bases). The CDR3 runs 13 residues. Germline assignment: CDR1 SGHKS and CDR2 YYEKEE (reference sequence). The V end was cut by 4 bases, the J end by 10 bases, with 15 bases between. The CDR3 here is CASSQNRERIQYF. The CDR3 DNA reads as TGTGCCAGCAGCCAAAACCGGGAAAGAATTCAGTACTTC.

V usage is TRBV3-1 (or the pseudogene TRBV3-2) and J usage is TRBJ1-3; D is unclear. Per the germline V gene, CDR1 is LGHDT and CDR2 is YNNKEL (reference sequence). The CDR3 is 19 residues long. V was pared by 6 bases and J by 0 bases, with 24 bases between. CDR3 residues: CASRPGKYEETISGNTIYF. In DNA form, the CDR3 reads TGTGCCAGCAGACCAGGCAAGTACGAAGAGACCATCTCTGGAAACACCATATATTTT.

This chain links TRBV11-3 with TRBJ1-4; tentatively, D is TRBD1 (5 bases). CDR1 and CDR2 (germline): SGHNT, YENEEA. Trimming removed 5 bases at V and 3 bases at J, with 16 bases between. The CDR3 extends over 16 amino acids. As DNA, the CDR3 is TGTGCCAGCAGCACGCCCCTATTGGGGCCTAATGAAAAACTGTTTTTT. Translation: CASSTPLLGPNEKLFF.

The CDR3 nucleotides read TGTGCCAGTAGTTGGGCGAATACAGATACGCAGTATTTT. Translated, it gives CASSWANTDTQYF. The J gene is TRBJ2-3, the V gene TRBV19; D ambiguous. Germline assignment: CDR1 LNHDA and CDR2 SQIVND (reference sequence). V was shortened by 5 bases and J by 3 bases, with 9 bases between the two germline ends. The CDR3 is 13 residues long.

V gene TRBV10-3 combines with J gene TRBJ2-3; TRBD2 is a possible D gene (7 bases). Germline V gives CDR1 ENHRY, CDR2 SYGVKD. The CDR3 is 14 residues long. Between the trimmed V and J ends, which lost 10 bases and 6 bases, there was a span of 20 bases. DNA of the CDR3: TGTGCCACTAAAAGGGGGGGCCGTGTCGATACGCAGTATTTT. This gives the protein CATKRGGRVDTQYF.

This chain links TRBV7-6 with TRBJ2-7; 11 bases agree with TRBD2. V trimming: 4 bases; J trimming: 2 bases; junction bases outside the gene matches: 4. CDR1 SGHVS and CDR2 FNYEAQ come from the germline V gene. The CDR3 extends over 15 amino acids. The CDR3 is CASSSGTSGPYEQYF. The DNA of the CDR3 is TGTGCCAGCAGCTCCGGGACTAGCGGCCCCTACGAGCAGTACTTC. Using reference TRBV7-6 and TRBJ2-7 for the parts outside the CDR3, the full variable domain is GAGVSQSPRYKVTKRGQDVALRCDPISGHVSLYWYRQALGQGPEFLTYFNYEAQQDKSGLPNDRFSAERPEGSISTLTIQRTEQRDSAMYRCASSSGTSGPYEQYFGPGTRLTVT.

This chain joins TRBV19 and TRBJ1-2; 8 positions agree with TRBD1. Trimming at V came to 2 bases and at J to 7 bases, leaving 12 bases not matched to a gene. The CDR3 sequence is 16 residues long. Germline CDR1 and CDR2: LNHDA and SQIVND (reference sequence). The CDR3, as DNA: TGTGCCAGTAGTATAAGGAACCAGGGGGCAGGTAGTGGCTACACCTTC. Its protein is CASSIRNQGAGSGYTF.

The CDR3 here is CASSLESGHPRGGYTF. The DNA of the CDR3 is TGTGCCAGCAGCTTAGAATCGGGACACCCCCGAGGGGGCTACACCTTC. This chain joins TRBV7-9 and TRBJ1-2; TRBD1 might be the D (6 bases). CDR3 length equals 16 residues. Looked up from germline, CDR1 is SEHNR and CDR2 is FQNEAQ (reference sequence). Trimming shortened V by 1 base and J by 8 bases, and 20 bases separated the two germline ends.

The V gene is TRBV4-2, the J gene TRBJ1-2; 7 nucleotides align to TRBD1. This CDR3 is 16 amino acids long. V lost 0 bases and J lost 7; bases outside the gene matches: 11. Germline V lookup: CDR1 LGHNA, CDR2 YNFKEQ. CDR3 protein: CASSQEGGRGRFGYTF. DNA for the CDR3: TGTGCCAGCAGCCAAGAAGGGGGCAGGGGGAGGTTTGGCTACACCTTC.

The V and J genes are TRBV7-2 and TRBJ1-1; the D is unclear. The CDR3 extends over 15 amino acids. Trimming stripped 2 bases from V and 5 bases from J, with 15 bases between. Germline V CDR1 and CDR2: SGHTA, FQGNSA. The DNA of the CDR3 is TGTGCCAGCAGCTTAAGGGCGCGGGGAAGAACTGAAGCTTTCTTT. It translates to CASSLRARGRTEAFF.

The J gene is TRBJ2-7, the V gene TRBV13; TRBD1 matches at 9 bases. Germline V gene sequence: CDR1 PRHDT, CDR2 FYEKMQ (reference sequence). Trimming cost V 5 bases and J 0 bases; bases outside gene matches: 5. This CDR3 is 15 amino acids long. CDR3 region: CASSGQGTASYEQYF. As DNA, the CDR3 is TGTGCCAGCAGCGGACAGGGGACCGCCTCCTACGAGCAGTACTTC.